This entry concerns a single TCR beta chain. What it binds is unknown. This sample is part of a study of PD-1 blockade in classical Hodgkin lymphoma. Findings and limits, study-wide: Diversity in CD4+ TCRs, unlike that measured in CD8+ TCRs, had risen significantly by C4D1.

Generated by immunoSEQ multiplex PCR, the TCRdb table keeps only in-frame clones and is missing some. The sample lists more than 35,000 clones; roughly four fifths were seen once. The V end lost 0 bases, the J end lost 7 bases, and 10 bases lay between the germline ends. Germline V CDR1 and CDR2: SGHRS, YFSETQ. The CDR3 runs to 13 residues. Relapses following autologous stem cell transplantation were seen in all patients, with brentuximab vedotin exposure varying. The source is a human donor with classical Hodgkin lymphoma. This chain joins TRBV5-1 and TRBJ1-2; D is unclear. This specimen consisted of peripheral blood mononuclear cells (PBMCs), obtained at baseline. The CDR3 nucleotides are TGCGCCAGCAGCTTGGACCCACTCCGTGGCTACACCTTC. This sequence encodes CASSLDPLRGYTF.